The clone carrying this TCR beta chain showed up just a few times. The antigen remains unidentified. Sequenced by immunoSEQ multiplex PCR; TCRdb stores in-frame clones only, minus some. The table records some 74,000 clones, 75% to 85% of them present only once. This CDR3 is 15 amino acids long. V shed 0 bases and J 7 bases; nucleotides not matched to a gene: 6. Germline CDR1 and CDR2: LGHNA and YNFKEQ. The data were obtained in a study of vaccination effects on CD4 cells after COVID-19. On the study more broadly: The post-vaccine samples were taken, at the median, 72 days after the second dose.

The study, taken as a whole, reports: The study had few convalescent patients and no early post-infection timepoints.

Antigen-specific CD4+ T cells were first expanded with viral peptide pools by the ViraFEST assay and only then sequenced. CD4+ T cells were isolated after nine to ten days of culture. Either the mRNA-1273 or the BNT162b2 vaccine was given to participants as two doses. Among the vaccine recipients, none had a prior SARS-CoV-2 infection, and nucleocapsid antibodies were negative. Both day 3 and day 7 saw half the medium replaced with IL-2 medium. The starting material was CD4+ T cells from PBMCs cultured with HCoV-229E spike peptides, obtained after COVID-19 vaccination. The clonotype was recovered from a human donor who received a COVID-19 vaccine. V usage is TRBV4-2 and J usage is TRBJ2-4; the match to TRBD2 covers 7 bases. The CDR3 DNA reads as TGTGCCAGCAGCCAAGATCCCCGGGGGGAGAACATTCAGTACTTC. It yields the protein CASSQDPRGENIQYF.